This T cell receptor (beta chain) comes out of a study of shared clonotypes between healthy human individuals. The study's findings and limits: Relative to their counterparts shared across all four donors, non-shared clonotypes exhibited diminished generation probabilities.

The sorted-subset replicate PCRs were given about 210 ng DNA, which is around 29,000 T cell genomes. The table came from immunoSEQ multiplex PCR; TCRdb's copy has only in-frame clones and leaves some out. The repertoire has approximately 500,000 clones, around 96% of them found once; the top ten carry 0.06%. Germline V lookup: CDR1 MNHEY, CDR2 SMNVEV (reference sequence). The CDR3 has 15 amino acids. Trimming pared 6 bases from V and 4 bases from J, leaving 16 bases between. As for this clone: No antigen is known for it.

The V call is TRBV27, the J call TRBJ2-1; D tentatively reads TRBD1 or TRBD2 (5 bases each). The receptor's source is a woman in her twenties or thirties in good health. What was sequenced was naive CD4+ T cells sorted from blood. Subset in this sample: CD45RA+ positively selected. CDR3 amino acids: CASRGTREQYNEQFF. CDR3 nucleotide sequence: TGTGCCAGCAGGGGGACCCGTGAGCAGTACAATGAGCAGTTCTTC.